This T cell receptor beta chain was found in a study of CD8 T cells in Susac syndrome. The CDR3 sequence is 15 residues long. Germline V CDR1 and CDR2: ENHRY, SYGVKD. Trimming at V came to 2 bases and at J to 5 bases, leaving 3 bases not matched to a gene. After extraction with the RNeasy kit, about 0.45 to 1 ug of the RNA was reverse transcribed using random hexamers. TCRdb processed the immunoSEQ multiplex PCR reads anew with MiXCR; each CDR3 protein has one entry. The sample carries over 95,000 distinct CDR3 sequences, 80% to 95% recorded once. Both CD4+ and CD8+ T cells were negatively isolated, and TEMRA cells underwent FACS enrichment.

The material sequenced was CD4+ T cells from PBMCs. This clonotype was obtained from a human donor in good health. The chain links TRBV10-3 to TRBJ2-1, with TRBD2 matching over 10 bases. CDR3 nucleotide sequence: TGTGCCATCAGTGAGCGTCTAGCGGGAGACAATGAGCAGTTCTTC. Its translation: CAISERLAGDNEQFF.